This is a list of T cell receptor beta chains from one sample in a study of cytomegalovirus exposure and HLA in healthy donors. Sequencing used immunoSEQ multiplex PCR; TCRdb keeps in-frame clones, though not all of them. The sample contains 150,000 to 200,000 clones, approximately 71% of which appear only once. Sequenced sample: PBMCs. These receptors were obtained from a man between 18 and 35 years old in good health and CMV-seropositive. Each CDR3 is given with its conserved first and last residue. Fields, in order: D gene, clone size, V gene, J gene, CDR3 DNA, CDR3 protein. D genes are given only for firm matches. Rows give clone size only sometimes, using once, few, many, or a class for an expanded clone.

TRBD1	few	TRBV7-9	TRBJ2-3	TGTTCCAGCAGCCACCGGGACAGAGGGATTGGTACGCAGTATTTT	CSSSHRDRGIGTQYF
-	-	TRBV6-4	TRBJ2-3	TGTGCCAGCAGGGGACAAGGAAGGGGTTTGACAGATACGCAGTATTTT	CASRGQGRGLTDTQYF
-	-	TRBV20-1	TRBJ1-4	TGCAGTGCTAGTTCCGGGGAAAAACTGTTTTTT	CSASSGEKLFF
TRBD1	-	TRBV5-1	TRBJ2-5	TGCGCCAGCAGACCAGGGGGTCCGAGTGGAGAGACCCAGTACTTC	CASRPGGPSGETQYF
TRBD2	few	TRBV30	TRBJ2-5	TGTGCCTGGGACCCCGTTTCCGGGAGGGAGACCCAGTACTTC	CAWDPVSGRETQYF
-	-	TRBV28	TRBJ1-4	TGTGCCAGCAGTTTAAGGAGTGAAAAACTGTTTTTT	CASSLRSEKLFF
TRBD1	-	TRBV15	TRBJ1-2	TGTGCCACCAGCAGAGGGGGACAGTCCTGGGGCGGCTACACCTTC	CATSRGGQSWGGYTF
TRBD2	-	TRBV7-2	TRBJ2-7	TGTGCCAGCAGCTTAGAACCTAGCGGGAGTTCCGAGCAGTACTTC	CASSLEPSGSSEQYF
TRBD1	once	TRBV19	TRBJ1-5	TGTGCCAGTAGTATAGATTTGTGGGACAGGACATATAGCAATCAGCCCCAGCATTTT	CASSIDLWDRTYSNQPQHF
TRBD1	-	TRBV7-8	TRBJ2-7	TGTGCCAGCAGCTTGGGACAGGGGGCTCCCTACGAGCAGTACTTC	CASSLGQGAPYEQYF